This is a list of T cell receptor beta chains from one sample in a study of T cell repertoires in cytomegalovirus infection. TCRdb reprocessed the reads with MiXCR, giving one entry per CDR3 protein. The sample holds 90,000 to 120,000 distinct CDR3 sequences, 42% seen once. These receptors are not linked to any known antigen. The sequences come from CD8+ T cells from cultured PBMCs, collected from culture after CMV antigen stimulation. Receptors originate from a human donor in good health (CMV status not recorded). Some clones in this sample may be carry-over from other donors' samples. Each CDR3 is given with its conserved first and last residue. The D gene is left open where the match is weak. The size field is filled for only some rows; it gives once, few, many or a size class.

cdr3_nt | cdr3_aa | d_call | j_call | clone_size | v_call
TGTGCCAGCAGCCGTCAAAGCAATGAGCAGTTCTTC | CASSRQSNEQFF | - | TRBJ2-1 | many | TRBV27
TGTGCCAGCCGTGCCCAGGGGAAGAACAATGAGCAGTTCTTC | CASRAQGKNNEQFF | - | TRBJ2-1 | - | TRBV12-3/TRBV12-4
TGCAGCGTAATGTTTACGGGGGCTGAAGCTTTCTTT | CSVMFTGAEAFF | - | TRBJ1-1 | - | TRBV29-1
TGTGCCAGTAGTATGGGGTCGAAAGGCTACACCTTC | CASSMGSKGYTF | - | TRBJ1-2 | few | TRBV19
TGTGCCAGCAGCTTAATGCGGGGGGGCCTCGGCGGGGAGCTGTTTTTT | CASSLMRGGLGGELFF | TRBD2 | TRBJ2-2 | - | TRBV7-3
TGTGCCAGCAGCCGACAGCTGAGCTCCTACAATGAGCAGTTCTTC | CASSRQLSSYNEQFF | - | TRBJ2-1 | - | TRBV7-9
TGTGCCAGCAGTTTACTCCCGTCTAGCGGGCCCTTCACAGATACGCAGTATTTT | CASSLLPSSGPFTDTQYF | TRBD2 | TRBJ2-3 | - | TRBV27
TGTGCCAGCAGTCCGGGACTAGAATACTACGAGCAGTACTTC | CASSPGLEYYEQYF | TRBD2 | TRBJ2-7 | - | TRBV28
TGTGCCAGCAGCTTAAAGGCCAAAGTCCTTTTCAATGAGCAGTTCTTC | CASSLKAKVLFNEQFF | - | TRBJ2-1 | - | TRBV7-9
TGCGCCAGCAGTCGCGCCCCGGGCAACACTGAAGCTTTCTTT | CASSRAPGNTEAFF | - | TRBJ1-1 | - | TRBV4-1
TGTGCCAGCAGTTTGACACAGGGGGATAGCAATCAGCCCCAGCATTTT | CASSLTQGDSNQPQHF | TRBD1 | TRBJ1-5 | many | TRBV27
TGTGCCAGCAGTTACTTCGGACAGGATAACAATGAGCAGTTCTTC | CASSYFGQDNNEQFF | TRBD1 | TRBJ2-1 | few | TRBV6-5
TGTGCCAGCAGGGGTACACGATACACTGAAGCTTTCTTT | CASRGTRYTEAFF | - | TRBJ1-1 | - | TRBV7-4